Below, 18 T cell receptor beta chains from the same sample are listed, as sequenced in a study of T cell changes during pregnancy in multiple sclerosis. Sequencing was performed with immunoSEQ multiplex PCR; in TCRdb, only in-frame clones are kept and a portion is missing. Counted here are 45,000 to 50,000 clones, roughly 92% occurring once; the ten biggest clones make up 0.3% to 0.4%. Sequenced here: CD4+ T cells from peripheral blood mononuclear cells, sampled in the second trimester of pregnancy. All receptors derive from a female donor in good health, enrolled as a control in a pregnancy study.

The sample holds one count of this clone. The chain couples TRBV2 to TRBJ1-3; D might be TRBD1 (5 bases). The CDR3 is 16 amino acids. Germline values: CDR1 SNHLY, CDR2 FYNNEI. Trimming took off 5 bases at V and 2 bases at J, with 16 bases between the two ends. The CDR3 here is CASSTARKGTGNTIYF. CDR3 in DNA: TGTGCCAGCAGTACCGCGAGGAAGGGGACTGGAAACACCATATATTTT.

This chain uses TRBV15 with TRBJ1-2; possible D gene TRBD1, 5 bases. V was clipped by 2 bases and J by 6 bases, with 13 bases between them. CDR3 length: 14 amino acids. CDR1 is LNHNV and CDR2 is YYDKDF in the germline V gene (reference sequence). In DNA, the CDR3 is TGTGCCACCAGCAGACCTGCCAGGGTCAATGGCTACACCTTC. It encodes CATSRPARVNGYTF.

The rearrangement uses TRBV4-1 and TRBJ1-6; D gene ambiguous. The CDR3 is 14 residues long. Trimming pared 1 base from V and 9 bases from J, leaving 10 bases between. CDR1 is MGHRA, CDR2 YSYEKL, per germline. DNA of the CDR3: TGCGCCAGCAGCCAAGGGGTACGGGGTTCACCCCTCCACTTT. Residues: CASSQGVRGSPLHF.

Sample share makes this clone medium-sized (0.01 to 0.1%). The CDR3 DNA is TGTGCCAGCAGTTACTGGCCAGGGGAAGATGGCTACACCTTC. It encodes CASSYWPGEDGYTF. The chain carries TRBV6-5 and TRBJ1-2; D is perhaps TRBD1 (6 bases). The CDR3 covers 14 residues. V was trimmed by 1 base and J by 6 bases, leaving 12 bases between them. Germline-derived CDR1 and CDR2 are MNHEY and SVGAGI.

The chain uses TRBV7-2 and TRBJ1-6, with TRBD1 as a possible D gene (5 bases). Germline-derived CDR1 and CDR2 are SGHTA and FQGNSA. The V and J ends lost 5 bases and 10 bases respectively, with 18 bases between them. This CDR3 region has 15 residues. The CDR3, as DNA: TGTGCCAGCAGCGATAGCAGGGTTGGTAGGTCACCCCTCCACTTT. The encoded protein is CASSDSRVGRSPLHF.

The J gene is TRBJ1-3, the V gene TRBV6-5; 8 nucleotides line up with TRBD1. The length of the CDR3 is 16 residues. Germline assignment: CDR1 MNHEY and CDR2 SVGAGI. Losses at the gene ends were 0 bases for V and 2 bases for J; bases not matched to a gene: 3. Written as DNA, the CDR3 is TGTGCCAGCAGTTACTCCAACAGGGGGACTGGAAACACCATATATTTT. It yields the protein CASSYSNRGTGNTIYF.

The V call is TRBV5-4, the J call TRBJ2-1; D is unclear. CDR1 and CDR2 from the germline V gene are SGHNT and YYREEE (reference sequence). There are 16 residues in the CDR3. Trimming removed 0 bases at V and 3 bases at J, with 13 bases between. The CDR3 here is CASSLATGLDYNEQFF. DNA for the CDR3: TGTGCCAGCAGCTTGGCGACGGGTTTGGACTACAATGAGCAGTTCTTC.

CDR3: CASSLDRGGYTF. The CDR3, as DNA: TGTGCCAGCAGCTTGGACAGGGGTGGCTACACCTTC. The chain joins TRBV5-4 to TRBJ1-2, with 7 bases fitting TRBD1. CDR1 and CDR2 (germline): SGHNT, YYREEE (reference sequence). The CDR3 has 12 amino acids. V was pared by 0 bases and J by 7 bases, with 0 bases of the junction left unmatched.

The chain employs TRBV12-5 and TRBJ1-6; D ambiguous. The germline V and J ends were trimmed by 0 bases and 0 bases, with 9 bases remaining between them. CDR3 length equals 17 residues. Germline V lookup: CDR1 LGHNT, CDR2 FRNRAP. For the CDR3, the DNA is TGTGCTAGTGGTTTGGTAAACGCGAGCTCCTATAATTCACCCCTCCACTTT. Translated, it gives CASGLVNASSYNSPLHF.

The chain joins TRBV6-4 to TRBJ2-1; maybe TRBD2 (6 bases). The CDR3 runs 14 residues. Germline loops: CDR1 MRHNA, CDR2 SNTAGT. The germline V and J ends were trimmed by 3 bases and 0 bases, with 6 bases remaining between them. The CDR3 here is CASSETSSYNEQFF. The CDR3 coding sequence is TGTGCCAGCAGTGAGACTAGCTCCTACAATGAGCAGTTCTTC.

The chain couples TRBV25-1 to TRBJ1-2; the D gene is possibly TRBD1 (6 bases). The CDR3 length is 13 residues. V lost 2 bases to trimming and J lost 8 bases, with 12 bases between them. In germline, CDR1 is MGHDK, CDR2 SYGVNS. The CDR3 here is CASSERGANGYTF. The CDR3 DNA reads as TGTGCCAGCAGTGAACGGGGGGCGAACGGCTACACCTTC.

CDR3 amino acids: CASRPVTGTEAFF. CDR3 DNA sequence: TGTGCCAGCAGACCGGTGACAGGCACTGAAGCTTTCTTT. This chain joins TRBV6-5 and TRBJ1-1, with D possibly matching TRBD1 (6 bases). V was pared by 6 bases and J by 4 bases, with 12 bases between. The CDR3 runs 13 residues. Germline V CDR1 and CDR2: MNHEY, SVGAGI.

The chain carries TRBV6-6 and TRBJ2-7, with TRBD1 identical over 11 bases. Germline V CDR1 and CDR2: MNHNY, SVGAGI (reference sequence). With 4 bases clipped from V and 5 bases from J, the junction kept 7 bases outside the gene matches. This CDR3 is 15 amino acids long. The CDR3 protein is CASSSRDRGSNEQYF. In nucleotides, the CDR3 is TGTGCCAGCAGTTCCCGGGACAGGGGGTCCAACGAGCAGTACTTC.

The chain couples TRBV6-6 to TRBJ2-2; 7 bases map to TRBD2. The CDR3 length is 13 residues. Germline-derived CDR1 and CDR2 are MNHNY and SVGAGI (reference sequence). V lost 11 bases to trimming and J lost 1 base; unmatched junction nucleotides: 4. This CDR3 reads CASERENTGELFF. The DNA of the CDR3 is TGTGCCTCCGAGCGGGAGAACACCGGGGAGCTGTTTTTT.

This chain joins TRBV30 and TRBJ2-3; 7 bases agree with TRBD2. CDR3 size: 13 residues. V shed 1 base, J shed 7 bases, and the junction held 5 bases outside the gene matches. Germline CDR1 GTSNPN, CDR2 SVGIG (reference sequence). CDR3 bases: TGTGCCTGGAGTGGCGGGACTACAAATACGCAGTATTTT. Residues: CAWSGGTTNTQYF.

The chain employs TRBV4-2 and TRBJ1-2; TRBD1 matches at 9 bases. The CDR3 extends over 15 amino acids. The germline V gene has CDR1 LGHNA and CDR2 YNFKEQ. Trimming cost V 3 bases and J 3 bases; bases outside gene matches: 5. DNA of the CDR3: TGTGCCAGCAGCCACCACCGGGACAGGGACTATGGCTACACCTTC. The encoded protein is CASSHHRDRDYGYTF.

V usage is TRBV5-1 and J usage is TRBJ1-4, with no clear D. The CDR3 spans 14 residues. V gave up 4 bases and J gave up 0 bases, with 7 bases separating them. Germline assignment: CDR1 SGHRS and CDR2 YFSETQ. The DNA of the CDR3 is TGCGCCAGCAGCGTGAGTGCAACTAATGAAAAACTGTTTTTT. Protein product: CASSVSATNEKLFF.

The rearrangement links TRBV7-9 to TRBJ2-7; D is uncertain. Trimming shortened V by 6 bases and J by 2 bases, and 14 bases separated the two germline ends. The CDR3 covers 14 residues. The germline V gene encodes CDR1 SEHNR and CDR2 FQNEAQ (reference sequence). The CDR3 loop reads CASSHINGPYEQYF. CDR3 bases: TGTGCCAGCAGTCATATAAATGGGCCCTACGAGCAGTACTTC.